The TCR beta chain described here comes from a study of neurological immune-mediated disorders. TCRdb re-called the 5' RACE reads with MiXCR, one entry per CDR3 protein. The sample comprises tens of thousands of distinct CDR3 sequences, roughly 13% of which are singletons, and approximately 5% rests with the top ten. Indicated time point: technical triplicate 1. This CDR3 has 14 amino acids. The V gene's germline CDR1 is MDHEN and CDR2 SYDVKM. V shed 3 bases, J shed 4 bases, and the junction held 3 bases outside the gene matches. Study results and limitations: No CDR3 amino acid sequences were shared by expanded clones across subjects, suggesting private repertoires in all groups. Multiple sclerosis patients had less TCR clonal expansion than even healthy controls, unlike HTLV-1-associated myelopathy.

This clonotype was observed many times. The antigen remains undetermined. This sequence joins TRBV28 and TRBJ1-2; 9 bases agree with TRBD1. The sequence was collected from a female donor with HTLV-1-associated myelopathy (HAM/TSP). The sample taken for sequencing was CD4+ T cells from blood. The CDR3 DNA follows: TGTGCCAGCAGTTTGGGACAGGGCTCCTATGGCTACACCTTC. Residues: CASSLGQGSYGYTF.